This TCR beta chain emerged from a study of blood T cell repertoires in COVID-19. Study details: Acute and convalescent COVID-19 specimens originated in the United States, Italy and Spain.

As originally analysed: How many nucleated cells were present was estimated from reference gene primer amplification. The data were produced by immunoSEQ multiplex PCR, yet TCRdb's version contains in-frame clones alone and is incomplete. The V and J calls and clone size were taken over from that table, and D and trimming were inferred from the DNA. In the table there are 260,000 or so clones, around 89% of which are singletons. Ages ranged from about 18 to 89 years, with residence in approximately 25 US areas. Clinical history as reported by participants underpinned cohort assignment. The germline CDR1 and CDR2 sequences are SGHRS and YFSETQ. The CDR3 is 17 residues long. V was trimmed by 0 bases and J by 0 bases, leaving 15 bases between them.

This chain connects TRBV5-1 to TRBJ1-2, with a weak D call TRBD1 (5 bases). This TCR derives from a woman aged 40 to 55 with acute COVID-19. Sequenced material: PBMCs or T cells enriched from blood (not recorded which). As DNA, the CDR3 is TGCGCCAGCAGCTTGGTTCCGTTCGGACACACTAACTATGGCTACACCTTC. Translation: CASSLVPFGHTNYGYTF.